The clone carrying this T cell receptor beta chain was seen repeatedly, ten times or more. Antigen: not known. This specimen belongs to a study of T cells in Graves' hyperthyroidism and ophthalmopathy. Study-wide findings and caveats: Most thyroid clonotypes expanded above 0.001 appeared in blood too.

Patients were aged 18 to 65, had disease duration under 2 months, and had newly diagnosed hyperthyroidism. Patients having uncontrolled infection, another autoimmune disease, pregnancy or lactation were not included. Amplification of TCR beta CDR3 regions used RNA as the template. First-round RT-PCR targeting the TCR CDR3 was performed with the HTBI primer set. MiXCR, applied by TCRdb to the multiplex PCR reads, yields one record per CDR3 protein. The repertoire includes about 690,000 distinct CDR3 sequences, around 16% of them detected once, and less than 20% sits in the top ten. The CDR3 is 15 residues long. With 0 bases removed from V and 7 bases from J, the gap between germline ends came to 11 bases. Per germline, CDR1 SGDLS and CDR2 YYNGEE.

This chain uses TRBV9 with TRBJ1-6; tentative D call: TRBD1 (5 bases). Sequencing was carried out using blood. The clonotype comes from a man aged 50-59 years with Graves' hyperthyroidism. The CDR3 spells CASSVDQGSNSPLHF. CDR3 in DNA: TGTGCCAGCAGCGTAGATCAGGGCTCCAATTCACCCCTCCACTTT.